These T cell receptor beta chains were read from a single sample in a study of Ad26.COV2.S vaccination and SARS-CoV-2 variants. Some clones are missing from TCRdb's copy, which holds only in-frame ones; the method was immunoSEQ multiplex PCR. Among roughly 240,000 clones, roughly 88% were seen once, and the ten largest hold 9.5% to 12%. The sample was peripheral blood, taken in a trial of Ad26.COV2.S vaccine versus placebo. The receptors here all came from a person aged 18-65 years who received the Ad26.COV2.S COVID-19 vaccine or a placebo. The CDR3 runs from the conserved cysteine through the conserved F or W. A D gene is named only where the DNA matches it firmly. Only some rows state a clone size, as once, few, many or a class for expanded clones.

>.|TRBV7-2|TRBD1|TRBJ2-7
TGTGCCAGCAGCTTAGAGTCAGGGGGTGGCGAGCAGTACTTC
CASSLESGGGEQYF
>.|TRBV5-4|TRBD2|TRBJ2-5
TGTGCCAGCAACACATCCCCGGGACTAGCGGGAGGGGAGACCCAGTACTTC
CASNTSPGLAGGETQYF
>few|TRBV6-5|TRBD1|TRBJ1-3
TGTGCCAGCAGTTGGGGACAGGGCTCTGGAAACACCATATATTTT
CASSWGQGSGNTIYF
>.|TRBV7-3|.|TRBJ2-5
TGTGCCAGCAGCCCTGGACAGCGACCCGAAGAGACCCAGTACTTC
CASSPGQRPEETQYF
>.|TRBV7-3|.|TRBJ1-2
TGTGCCAGCAGCTCCCCCATGGGAGACGGCTACACCTTC
CASSSPMGDGYTF
>once|TRBV6-5|.|TRBJ1-2
TGTGCCAGCAGTTTGATGGGGGGCGTGGACTATGGCTACACCTTC
CASSLMGGVDYGYTF
>.|TRBV12-3/TRBV12-4|.|TRBJ1-1
TGTGCCAGCAGCCCCGGCGGAAGAGTAGCAGCTTTCTTT
CASSPGGRVAAFF
>once|TRBV5-5|.|TRBJ1-4
TGTGCCAGCAGCTTGGGGTGGGCCAATGAAAAACTGTTTTTT
CASSLGWANEKLFF
>.|TRBV2|.|TRBJ1-2
TGTGCCAGCATCCCCGACACAGACTATGGCTACACCTTC
CASIPDTDYGYTF
>.|TRBV7-2|TRBD2|TRBJ2-7
TGTGCCAGCAGCTTAGTGGCGGGGGGGCAGTACGAGCAGTACTTC
CASSLVAGGQYEQYF
>.|TRBV5-1|.|TRBJ1-6
TGCGCCAGCAGCTTGGAAGGCCCGAAGTTTAATTCACCCCTCCACTTT
CASSLEGPKFNSPLHF
>.|TRBV6-5|TRBD1|TRBJ2-7
TGTGCCAGCAAGTGGGGGACAGGGCCTTTAGAGCAGTACTTC
CASKWGTGPLEQYF
>.|TRBV7-8|TRBD1|TRBJ1-2
TGTGCCAGCAGCCCGCGGGGACAGAACTATGGCTACACCTTC
CASSPRGQNYGYTF
>.|TRBV6-2/TRBV6-3|.|TRBJ2-7
TGTGCCAGCAGTTACGAGGGCTTTACGGGGGTTTACGAGCAGTACTTC
CASSYEGFTGVYEQYF
>.|TRBV5-1|TRBD2|TRBJ2-3
TGCGCCAGCAGCTTGGCTCTTAGCGGGAGCACAGATACGCAGTATTTT
CASSLALSGSTDTQYF
>.|TRBV9|TRBD2|TRBJ2-3
TGTGCCAGCAGCCCCTCCGGGGGAAGCGGGGGGTCGGATACGCAGTATTTT
CASSPSGGSGGSDTQYF
>.|TRBV3-1/TRBV3-2|.|TRBJ1-4
TGTGCCAGCAGCCCCCGGCGGACTACTAATGAAAAACTGTTTTTT
CASSPRRTTNEKLFF
>.|TRBV21-1|.|TRBJ1-1
TGTGCCAGCAGCAAGGGGACCGAGGCTTTCTTT
CASSKGTEAFF
>.|TRBV27|.|TRBJ2-7
TGTGCCAGCAGGGACTTAGTGAACGAGCAGTACTTC
CASRDLVNEQYF
>.|TRBV5-4|.|TRBJ2-1
TGTGCCAGCAGCTTAGGTTTTTCCTCCTACAATGAGCAGTTCTTC
CASSLGFSSYNEQFF
>.|TRBV4-2|.|TRBJ1-1
TGTGCCAGCAGCCAAGCAGCCCAGGGTGGTACCATGAACACTGAAGCTTTCTTT
CASSQAAQGGTMNTEAFF
>few|TRBV6-6|.|TRBJ2-2
TGTGCCAGCAGTTACCACACCGGGGAGCTGTTTTTT
CASSYHTGELFF
>.|TRBV28|.|TRBJ1-6
TGTGCCAGCAGACCCGGACAGACGAGCTCCTATAATTCACCCCTCCACTTT
CASRPGQTSSYNSPLHF
>.|TRBV5-1|.|TRBJ1-4
TGCGCCAGCCCTGGGGGCGCCGGGGATGAAAAACTGTTTTTT
CASPGGAGDEKLFF
>.|TRBV27|.|TRBJ2-7
TGTGCCAGCAGTTTGGCGGGTCCACTCGCACAGGGTTACGAGCAGTACTTC
CASSLAGPLAQGYEQYF
>.|TRBV6-5|TRBD1|TRBJ1-1
TGTGCCAGCAGACAGGGGGCAGGCACTGAAGCTTTCTTT
CASRQGAGTEAFF
>.|TRBV4-3|.|TRBJ1-3
TGCGCCAGCAGCCAAGATCGGACAGCACTAGGGGGAAACACCATATATTTT
CASSQDRTALGGNTIYF
>.|TRBV10-3|.|TRBJ2-2
TGTGCCATCAGTATTATGGACCTCCCAACCGGGGAGCTGTTTTTT
CAISIMDLPTGELFF
>.|TRBV28|.|TRBJ2-7
TGTGCCAGCAGGACTAGTTCCACTCTCGAGCAGTACTTC
CASRTSSTLEQYF
>few|TRBV14|.|TRBJ2-5
TGTGCCAGCAGCCAAGTTTTACGGACGGAAGTGGAGACCCAGTACTTC
CASSQVLRTEVETQYF
>.|TRBV6-5|TRBD1|TRBJ1-5
TGTGCCAGCAGCCGTGACAGGGCGGGCAATCAGCCCCAGCATTTT
CASSRDRAGNQPQHF
>.|TRBV5-5|.|TRBJ1-2
TGTGCCAGCAGCCTGGGGGACATTAACGACTATGGCTACACCTTC
CASSLGDINDYGYTF
>.|TRBV10-1|TRBD1|TRBJ2-5
TGCGCCAGCAGTGACGGGACAGGTCACCAAGAGACCCAGTACTTC
CASSDGTGHQETQYF
>.|TRBV7-2|TRBD2|TRBJ2-3
TGTGCCAGCAGGTTTAGCGGGGGGCCGCGAAGCACAGATACGCAGTATTTT
CASRFSGGPRSTDTQYF
>.|TRBV7-9|TRBD1|TRBJ2-7
TGTGCCAGCCGGGACAGTTTATACGAGCAGTACTTC
CASRDSLYEQYF
>.|TRBV7-2|.|TRBJ2-5
TGTGCCAGCAGCTTAGTGTCCATTCAAGAGACCCAGTACTTC
CASSLVSIQETQYF
>.|TRBV7-2|.|TRBJ2-1
TGTGCCAGCAGCGGATTCTCCTACAATGAGCAGTTCTTC
CASSGFSYNEQFF
>once|TRBV27|.|TRBJ1-4
TGTGCCAGCAGTTTAGTGACTGGGGTGGATGAAAAACTGTTTTTT
CASSLVTGVDEKLFF
>.|TRBV7-6|.|TRBJ2-2
TGTGCCAGCAGCCCACTCCAGAGGGTGACCGGGGAGCTGTTTTTT
CASSPLQRVTGELFF
>once|TRBV30|TRBD2|TRBJ2-7
TGTGCCTGGAGTGGGGGGAGGTTAGCGGGATACTACGAGCAGTACTTC
CAWSGGRLAGYYEQYF
>.|TRBV19|TRBD2|TRBJ2-4
TGTGCCAGTAGTATCCCCCGGGGGGTCAAAAACATTCAGTACTTC
CASSIPRGVKNIQYF
>once|TRBV7-9|.|TRBJ1-1
TGTGCCAGCAGCAAAAGCAGGACTTTGAACACTGAAGCTTTCTTT
CASSKSRTLNTEAFF
>once|TRBV3-1/TRBV3-2|TRBD2|TRBJ2-7
TGTGCCAGCCTCAGGTATAGCGGGAGCGAGCAGTACTTC
CASLRYSGSEQYF
>.|TRBV7-9|.|TRBJ2-5
TGTGCCAGCAGCCTGGGGCCGACAGGAGAGACCCAGTACTTC
CASSLGPTGETQYF
>.|TRBV27|.|TRBJ2-6
TGTGCCAGCAGTTTACGCCTGGGACAATCTGGGGCCAACGTCCTGACTTTC
CASSLRLGQSGANVLTF